This T cell receptor (beta chain) was retrieved from a study of cytomegalovirus exposure and HLA in healthy donors. Concerning this clone: Its antigen remains unknown.

Points from the study as a whole: CMV serostatus was the only recorded immune exposure for donors.

This CDR3 contains 16 residues. The junction had 7 bases not matched to a gene; V was cut back by 3 bases and J by 4 bases. The germline CDR1 and CDR2 sequences are SGHNT and YYREEE (reference sequence). Amplification used 60 Vbeta primers and 13 Jbeta primers. Here immunoSEQ multiplex PCR was the method, and the copy in TCRdb shows in-frame clones only, minus some. The data show 170,000 or so clones, with 79% seen just once and around 0.69% held by the top ten. The chain combines TRBV5-4 with TRBJ2-2; TRBD1 matches at 9 bases. The source is a woman aged 40-49 years in good health and CMV-seronegative. Sample: PBMCs. The chain's CDR3 is CASSWGQGGGTGELFF. The CDR3 nucleotides read TGTGCCAGCAGCTGGGGACAGGGTGGTGGCACCGGGGAGCTGTTTTTT.